This TCR beta chain was documented in a study of CD8+ T cells in alopecia areata. In the study overall: At a dose of 5 to 10 mg twice daily, oral tofacitinib was given to treated patients.

RNA extraction was followed by reverse transcription into cDNA, which acted as the sequencing template. Only in-frame clones appear in the TCRdb table, and some are missing; sequencing was by immunoSEQ multiplex PCR. Of about 190,000 clones in the sample, about three fifths were seen once. This clone was found a few times. The antigen is undetermined. CDR1 and CDR2 from the germline V gene are SGDLS and YYNGEE. The CDR3 length is 16 residues. V lost 1 base to trimming and J lost 5 bases, with 17 bases between them. Overall study results and limits: Compared with normal scalp, lesional scalp had higher clonality and more expanded CD8+ clones.

Documented treatment: oral pan-JAK inhibitor, 5-10 mg twice daily. This receptor was obtained from a human donor with alopecia areata. The genes are TRBV9 and TRBJ2-3, with a weak D call TRBD2 (5 bases). The starting material was CD4+ T cells sorted from blood, obtained at week 4, from a patient treated with tofacitinib. CDR3: CASSVFLRVGGDTQYF. CDR3 bases: TGTGCCAGCAGCGTATTCTTGCGGGTTGGCGGAGATACGCAGTATTTT.